The rows below give T cell receptor beta chains drawn from one sample of a study of metastatic and nonmetastatic thyroid tumors. MiXCR was used by TCRdb to re-call the PCR reads. The table lists fewer than 25,000 clones, around 10% of them singletons. Sequencing was done on a sample of blood. The receptor set was obtained from a female donor with papillary thyroid cancer or a benign thyroid nodule (not recorded which). Some clones in this sample may be carry-over from other donors' samples. Both conserved end residues are part of each CDR3.

v_call,j_call,cdr3_aa
TRBV11-2,TRBJ2-3,CASTLGAGGLNTQYF
TRBV2,TRBJ2-5,CASSEGVQQETQYF
TRBV5-4,TRBJ2-3,CASSSARLPKADTQYF
TRBV19,TRBJ2-7,CASSIYRTYEQYF
TRBV7-6,TRBJ2-6,CASSSRGGWRTPSGANVLTF
TRBV5-4,TRBJ2-7,CASSFHSGRVDSVYEQYF
TRBV7-2,TRBJ1-3,CASSLSGSSGNTIYF
TRBV6-4,TRBJ2-1,CASSVDESNERFF
TRBV19,TRBJ2-1,CASRLAGINEQFF
TRBV6-1,TRBJ2-6,CASSDGSSGANVLTF
TRBV27,TRBJ1-4,CASSLRASGHEKLFF
TRBV7-3,TRBJ2-5,CASSLMQGETQYF
TRBV5-1,TRBJ2-5,CASSLDQETQYF
TRBV6-1,TRBJ1-5,CASRPKGRWDQPQHF
TRBV24-1,TRBJ2-1,CATSASRGFYNEQFF
TRBV6-4,TRBJ1-1,CASSDSFEQGTEAFF
TRBV19,TRBJ2-1,CASKAYEGNEQFF
TRBV7-2,TRBJ1-6,CASSPSGARYSPLHF
TRBV7-2,TRBJ2-3,CASSFDRGADTQYF
TRBV28,TRBJ2-7,CESSLPFYEQYF
TRBV4-1,TRBJ2-1,CASSQPTSGRNEQFF
TRBV11-2,TRBJ2-3,CASMVFTGPRGTDTQYF